This entry describes one TCR beta chain. Its antigen is not known. This entry is derived from a study of cytomegalovirus exposure and HLA in healthy donors. Study-wide findings and caveats: In vitro testing confirmed three CMV-associated chains as specific for CMV antigens. Some TCR beta chains (about 180 of them) were listed as cytomegalovirus-associated.

Amplification used 60 Vbeta primers and 13 Jbeta primers. Assay used: immunoSEQ multiplex PCR; TCRdb lists only in-frame clones, some missing. The data contain about 160,000 clones, around nine tenths of them seen just once; the ten biggest clones take up about 0.9%. The CDR3 is 15 residues long. V was cut by 0 bases and J by 0 bases, with 10 bases left in between. The V gene's germline CDR1 is SGHRS and CDR2 YFSETQ. This receptor was obtained from a woman aged 25-40 years in good health and CMV-seronegative. The chain has TRBV5-1 and TRBJ2-7; maybe TRBD2 (5 bases). The sample comprised PBMCs. This CDR3 reads CASSLVEASSYEQYF. CDR3 DNA sequence: TGCGCCAGCAGCTTGGTGGAGGCGAGCTCCTACGAGCAGTACTTC. Combining the CDR3 with reference TRBV5-1 and TRBJ2-7 gives the whole variable domain KAGVTQTPRYLIKTRGQQVTLSCSPISGHRSVSWYQQTPGQGLQFLFEYFSETQRNKGNFPGRFSGRQFSNSRSEMNVSTLELGDSALYLCASSLVEASSYEQYFGPGTRLTVT.